This paragraph reports one T cell receptor beta chain. What it binds is not known. The record originates from a study of naive and memory T cell subsets. General study results and limits: Over 90% of naive TCR sequences appeared only once after error correction, unlike memory subsets. Diversity fell and Gini index rose from naive through CM, EM, EMRA. Naive repertoires, especially CD8, held a few larger clonotypes, possibly memory cells re-expressing CD45RA.

Both TRBC1 and TRBC2 were covered by a beta constant-region primer of two equimolar oligonucleotides. Nested alpha and beta constant-region primers with the SP2 primer drove four PCR rounds on ligated cDNA. MiXCR, applied by TCRdb to the UMI-ligation and nested PCR reads, yields one record per CDR3 protein. The sample records under 150,000 distinct CDR3 sequences, approximately 20% being singletons. CD4+ T cell IFNgamma after overnight CMV lysate exposure gave donor CMV status. Cells stained for CD3, CD4, CD8, CD45RA and CD27 were sorted into four subsets. The CDR3 length is 16 residues. Trimming took off 0 bases at V and 3 bases at J, with 12 bases between the two ends. Germline V gives CDR1 MNHEY, CDR2 SVGAGI.

The clonotype was recovered from a human donor in good health. V gene TRBV6-5 combines with J gene TRBJ2-1; D is possibly TRBD1 (6 bases). The sample taken for sequencing was naive CD8+ T cells from blood. DNA of the CDR3: TGTGCCAGCAGTTACTCCGGGACAAATCTCTACAATGAGCAGTTCTTC. This gives the protein CASSYSGTNLYNEQFF.